This TCR beta chain was sequenced during a study of blood T cell repertoires in COVID-19. The repertoire was sequenced with immunoSEQ multiplex PCR; TCRdb's copy has only in-frame clones and lacks some. The sample has 110,000 or so clones; roughly 80% are singletons. V was clipped by 6 bases and J by 3 bases; unmatched bases: 4. Germline assignment: CDR1 SGHVS and CDR2 FNYEAQ. The CDR3 sequence is 15 residues long. The source of this sequence is a man aged 45 to 65 with acute or convalescent COVID-19. Sequencing was carried out using peripheral blood. The J gene is TRBJ2-1, the V gene TRBV7-6; TRBD1 matches 11 bases. CDR3 sequence: CASRSGTGGYNEQFF. Here the CDR3 DNA reads TGTGCCAGCAGGTCCGGGACAGGGGGCTACAATGAGCAGTTCTTC.